This passage covers 21 T cell receptor beta chains from one sample sequenced in a study of shared clonotypes between healthy human individuals. Generated by immunoSEQ multiplex PCR, the TCRdb table keeps only in-frame clones and is missing some. The table shows about 1 million clones, with roughly 80% occurring only once. Sequencing input: memory CD4+ T cells sorted from blood. The subset was: CD45RA-negative fraction. Receptor source: a man aged 18-30 years in good health.

The chain links TRBV27 to TRBJ2-1; D possibly corresponds to TRBD2 (5 bases). Germline V gene data show CDR1 as MNHEY and CDR2 as SMNVEV (reference sequence). The CDR3 is made up of 16 amino acids. Between the trimmed V and J ends, which lost 6 bases and 3 bases, there was a span of 18 bases. The CDR3 loop is CASRNLLGSGYNEQFF. In DNA form, the CDR3 reads TGTGCCAGCAGAAATTTACTAGGATCTGGCTACAATGAGCAGTTCTTC.

The chain employs TRBV5-8 and TRBJ1-3; D remains ambiguous. V was pared by 3 bases and J by 7 bases, with 8 bases between. The CDR3 runs to 12 residues. The germline V gene encodes CDR1 SGHTS and CDR2 YDEGEE. The CDR3 reads CASSSPKNTIYF. CDR3 sequence (DNA): TGTGCCAGCAGCTCGCCCAAGAACACCATATATTTT. The variable domain in full, completed from reference TRBV5-8 and TRBJ1-3, reads EAGVTQSPTHLIKTRGQQATLRCSPISGHTSVYWYQQALGLGLQFLLWYDEGEERNRGNFPPRFSGRQFPNYSSELNVNALELEDSALYLCASSSPKNTIYFGEGSWLTVV.

The chain links TRBV9 to TRBJ2-7; D possibly corresponds to TRBD2 (5 bases). V gave up 1 base and J gave up 3 bases, with 11 bases separating them. The CDR3 loop spans 14 amino acids. Germline loops: CDR1 SGDLS, CDR2 YYNGEE. Here the CDR3 reads CASSVTFRDYEQYF. The CDR3 nucleotides are TGTGCCAGCAGCGTAACGTTCCGGGACTACGAGCAGTACTTC.

Turning to this clone: In the same sample, other DNA sequences code for this CDR3. CDR3 nucleotide sequence: TGTGCCAGCAGCGTAGGTCAGGGAGTGACTGGAAACACCATATATTTT. This gives the protein CASSVGQGVTGNTIYF. The chain has TRBV9 and TRBJ1-3; D is perhaps TRBD1 (5 bases). Trimming removed 0 bases at V and 2 bases at J, with 12 bases between. The CDR3 sequence is 16 residues long. Germline-derived CDR1 and CDR2 are SGDLS and YYNGEE.

Concerning this clone: At one boundary the junction diverges from the germline segment, which might be a read error. The V gene is TRBV12-5, the J gene TRBJ2-1; perhaps D is TRBD1 or TRBD2 (5 bases each). The CDR3 spans 16 residues. CDR1 and CDR2 from the germline V gene are LGHNT and FRNRAP. This chain's CDR3 is CASGTQYTGTYDEQFF. The CDR3 nucleotides read TGTGCTAGTGGTACCCAATATACGGGGACCTACGATGAGCAGTTCTTC.

This clone has ten or more counts. This CDR3 is also generated by other DNA sequences in the sample. The chain is built from TRBV5-8 and TRBJ1-3, with D possibly matching TRBD1 (6 bases). CDR3 size: 14 residues. The V end lost 3 bases, the J end lost 1 base, and 8 bases lay between the germline ends. Germline-derived CDR1 and CDR2 are SGHTS and YDEGEE. DNA for the CDR3: TGTGCCAGCAGCTACAGGGATTCTGGAAACACCATATATTTT. Translation gives CASSYRDSGNTIYF.

This clone came up a few times. This rearrangement joins TRBV29-1 to TRBJ1-1, with D uncertain. CDR3 size: 12 residues. Deletions cut 0 bases from V and 5 bases from J, with 7 bases between. Germline V gives CDR1 SQVTM, CDR2 ANQGSEA. For the CDR3, the DNA is TGCAGCGTTGAAGATCAAGTTACTGAAGCTTTCTTT. It is translated as CSVEDQVTEAFF.

The genes are TRBV7-2 and TRBJ2-7, with D tentatively TRBD2 (6 bases). V lost 5 bases and J 0 bases, leaving 14 bases between the germline ends. The CDR3 consists of 15 residues. CDR1 is SGHTA and CDR2 is FQGNSA in the germline V gene. DNA for the CDR3: TGTGCCAGCAGCCCAGTTAGCGGTAGCTCCTACGAGCAGTACTTC. This translates into CASSPVSGSSYEQYF.

This clone was seen just once. This chain links TRBV5-1 with TRBJ2-1; no clear D. The CDR3 is made up of 13 amino acids. V lost 2 bases to trimming and J lost 5 bases, with 8 bases between them. The germline V gene encodes CDR1 SGHRS and CDR2 YFSETQ. CDR3 DNA: TGCGCCAGCAGCTTTCTAGTCGACAATGAGCAGTTCTTC. It translates to CASSFLVDNEQFF.

This clone was seen only once. The J gene is TRBJ2-3, the V gene TRBV10-3, with 9 positions matching TRBD1. Losses at the gene ends were 10 bases for V and 7 bases for J; bases not matched to a gene: 12. Germline V CDR1 and CDR2: ENHRY, SYGVKD. The CDR3 runs 14 residues. The CDR3 bases are TGTGCCAGCGCCGGGGGACAGGGTGAAAATACGCAGTATTTT. Residues: CASAGGQGENTQYF.

This clone was detected many times. V is TRBV30 and J is TRBJ2-6; the D gene is possibly TRBD1 (6 bases). V was trimmed by 4 bases and J by 0 bases, leaving 16 bases between them. The CDR3 is made up of 17 amino acids. Germline assignment: CDR1 GTSNPN and CDR2 SVGIG (reference sequence). CDR3 bases: TGTGCCTGGACCCCAGGGGCAGGAAACTCTGGGGCCAACGTCCTGACTTTC. As protein: CAWTPGAGNSGANVLTF.

The genes are TRBV21-1 and TRBJ1-5; the D call TRBD1 from the table was never checked on the DNA. TRBV21-1 is a listed pseudogene. This CDR3 comprises 10 residues. CDR3 nucleotide sequence: TGTGCCAACATAGGGGGGCCCCAGCATTTT. Translated, it gives CANIGGPQHF.

The chain combines TRBV18 with TRBJ2-7, with D unresolved. This CDR3 has 14 amino acids. Germline loops: CDR1 KGHSH, CDR2 LQKENI. Trimming pared 1 base from V and 4 bases from J, leaving 11 bases between. The CDR3, as DNA: TGTGCCAGCTCACCACTCCCAGGAGCTTACGAGCAGTACTTC. It is translated as CASSPLPGAYEQYF.

The chain has TRBV19 and TRBJ2-5, with 14 bases matching TRBD2. Germline assignment: CDR1 LNHDA and CDR2 SQIVND (reference sequence). The ends lost 11 bases at V and 9 bases at J; junction bases unmatched: 20. The CDR3 runs to 17 residues. CDR3 sequence (DNA): TGTGCCGGGGGGTGGACAGCAGGGACTAGCGGGAGCACGGCCCAGTACTTC. Translation gives CAGGWTAGTSGSTAQYF. Full variable domain (outside the CDR3, taken from reference TRBV19 and TRBJ2-5): DGGITQSPKYLFRKEGQNVTLSCEQNLNHDAMYWYRQDPGQGLRLIYYSQIVNDFQKGDIAEGYSVSREKKESFPLTVTSAQKNPTAFYLCAGGWTAGTSGSTAQYFGPGTRLLVL.

This sequence joins TRBV6-6 and TRBJ1-5; TRBD1 might be the D (6 bases). V lost 6 bases, J lost 6 bases, and 15 bases lay in between. The CDR3 loop spans 14 amino acids. Germline loops: CDR1 MNHNY, CDR2 SVGAGI (reference sequence). The CDR3 bases are TGTGCCAGCAGGGACCAGGGGACCTCTCAGCCCCAGCATTTT. It translates to CASRDQGTSQPQHF.

The rearrangement uses TRBV15 and TRBJ1-6, with a weak D call TRBD1 (5 bases). Deletions cut 3 bases from V and 9 bases from J, with 21 bases between. Germline V gene lookup returns CDR1 LNHNV and CDR2 YYDKDF (reference sequence). The CDR3 runs 17 residues. The CDR3 DNA follows: TGTGCCACCAGCAGTGAGTACGGGCAGGGCTCCATTTCACCCCTCCACTTT. This translates into CATSSEYGQGSISPLHF.

The chain is built from TRBV5-1 and TRBJ2-1; the D is unclear. Trimming pared 4 bases from V and 0 bases from J, leaving 14 bases between. This CDR3 is 16 amino acids long. The V gene's germline CDR1 is SGHRS and CDR2 YFSETQ. The CDR3 spells CASSDDSGSSYNEQFF. The CDR3, as DNA: TGCGCCAGCAGCGATGACTCCGGAAGCTCCTACAATGAGCAGTTCTTC.

This clone was counted between two and nine times. The chain has TRBV7-9 and TRBJ1-2; TRBD1 aligns across 9 bases. Trimming cost V 4 bases and J 6 bases; bases outside gene matches: 21. The CDR3 totals 19 residues. Germline CDR1 and CDR2: SEHNR and FQNEAQ (reference sequence). CDR3 bases: TGTGCCAGCAGCTCGACCCTCCGGGACAGGGTTCAGAGGAGGAATGGCTACACCTTC. Residues: CASSSTLRDRVQRRNGYTF.

V usage is TRBV9 and J usage is TRBJ1-2; 7 bases map to TRBD1. V lost 0 bases, J lost 3 bases, and 14 bases stayed unmatched. CDR3 size: 18 residues. The V gene's germline CDR1 is SGDLS and CDR2 YYNGEE. CDR3 residues: CASSVGPFPSGGDYGYTF. CDR3 nucleotide sequence: TGTGCCAGCAGCGTAGGACCCTTCCCCTCAGGGGGGGACTATGGCTACACCTTC.

J is TRBJ2-3 and V is TRBV5-1; TRBD1 aligns across 10 bases. CDR1 and CDR2 (germline): SGHRS, YFSETQ. This CDR3 is built from 16 residues. Trimming at V came to 0 bases and at J to 2 bases, leaving 3 bases not matched to a gene. The CDR3 DNA follows: TGCGCCAGCAGCTTGGACGGGACAGGGGTCACAGATACGCAGTATTTT. Translated: CASSLDGTGVTDTQYF. Together with reference TRBV5-1 and TRBJ2-3, the CDR3 gives the full variable domain: KAGVTQTPRYLIKTRGQQVTLSCSPISGHRSVSWYQQTPGQGLQFLFEYFSETQRNKGNFPGRFSGRQFSNSRSEMNVSTLELGDSALYLCASSLDGTGVTDTQYFGPGTRLTVL.

V is TRBV11-2 and J is TRBJ2-4; D is perhaps TRBD1 (5 bases). The CDR3 runs 16 residues. Germline-derived CDR1 and CDR2 are SGHAT and FQNNGV. Trimming removed 0 bases at V and 1 base at J, with 10 bases between. This chain's CDR3 is CASSLESWGAKNIQYF. The CDR3 DNA is TGTGCCAGCAGCTTAGAGTCGTGGGGCGCCAAAAACATTCAGTACTTC.